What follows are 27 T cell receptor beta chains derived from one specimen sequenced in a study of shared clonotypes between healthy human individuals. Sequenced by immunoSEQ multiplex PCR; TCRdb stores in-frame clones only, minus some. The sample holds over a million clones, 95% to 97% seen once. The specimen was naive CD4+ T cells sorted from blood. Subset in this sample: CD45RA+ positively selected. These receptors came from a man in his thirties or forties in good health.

The CDR3 spells CASRPTSGRGETQYF. For the CDR3, the DNA is TGTGCCAGTAGACCGACTAGCGGGAGAGGAGAGACCCAGTACTTC. The V and J genes are TRBV19 and TRBJ2-5; 12 positions agree with TRBD2. Germline lookup yields CDR1 LNHDA and CDR2 SQIVND (reference sequence). The CDR3 runs 15 residues. V lost 6 bases and J lost 4; bases outside the gene matches: 6.

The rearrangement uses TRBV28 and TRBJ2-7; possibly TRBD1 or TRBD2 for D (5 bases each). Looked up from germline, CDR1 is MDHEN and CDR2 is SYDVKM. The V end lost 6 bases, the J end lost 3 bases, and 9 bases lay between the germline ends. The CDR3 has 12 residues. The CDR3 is CASRGPGYEQYF. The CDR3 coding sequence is TGTGCCAGCAGGGGACCCGGCTACGAGCAGTACTTC.

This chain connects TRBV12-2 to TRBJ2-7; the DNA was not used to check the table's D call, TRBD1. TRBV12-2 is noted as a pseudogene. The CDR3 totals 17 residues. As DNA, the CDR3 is TGTGCAAGTCGCCTGTGGGCCGGGACAAGGACCTCGGACGAGCAGTACTTC. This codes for CASRLWAGTRTSDEQYF.

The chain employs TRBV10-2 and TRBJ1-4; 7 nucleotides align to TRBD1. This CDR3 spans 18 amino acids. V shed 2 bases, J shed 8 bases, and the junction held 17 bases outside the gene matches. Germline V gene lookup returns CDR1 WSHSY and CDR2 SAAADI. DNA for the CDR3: TGCGCCAGCAGTGAGCCCATAACACCGACAGGGAACGAAGAAAAACTGTTTTTT. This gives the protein CASSEPITPTGNEEKLFF.

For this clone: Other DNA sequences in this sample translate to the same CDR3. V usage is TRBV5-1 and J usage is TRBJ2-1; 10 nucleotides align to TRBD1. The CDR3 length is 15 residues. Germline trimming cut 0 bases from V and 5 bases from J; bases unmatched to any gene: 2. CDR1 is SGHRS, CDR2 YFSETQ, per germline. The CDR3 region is CASSLAGQGNNEQFF. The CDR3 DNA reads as TGCGCCAGCAGCTTGGCGGGACAGGGGAACAATGAGCAGTTCTTC.

CDR3: CASSPAFF. The CDR3 bases are TGTGCCAGCAGCCCCGCTTTCTTT. The chain has TRBV7-9 and TRBJ1-1, with no clear D. V was clipped by 5 bases and J by 11 bases, with 3 bases between them. The CDR3 consists of 8 residues. Germline assignment: CDR1 SEHNR and CDR2 FQNEAQ (reference sequence).

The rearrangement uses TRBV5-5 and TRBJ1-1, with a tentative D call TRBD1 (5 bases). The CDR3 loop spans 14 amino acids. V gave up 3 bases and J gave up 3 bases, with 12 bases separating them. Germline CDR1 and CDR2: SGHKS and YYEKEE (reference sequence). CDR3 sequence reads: CASSSEMGHTEAFF. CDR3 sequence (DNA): TGTGCCAGCAGCTCCGAGATGGGACACACTGAAGCTTTCTTT.

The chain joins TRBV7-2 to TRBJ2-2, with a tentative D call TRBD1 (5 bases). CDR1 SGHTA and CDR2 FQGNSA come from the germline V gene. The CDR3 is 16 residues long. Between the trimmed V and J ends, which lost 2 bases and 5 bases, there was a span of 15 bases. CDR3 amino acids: CASSLPQGLKTGELFF. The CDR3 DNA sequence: TGTGCCAGCAGCTTACCCCAGGGTCTCAAAACCGGGGAGCTGTTTTTT.

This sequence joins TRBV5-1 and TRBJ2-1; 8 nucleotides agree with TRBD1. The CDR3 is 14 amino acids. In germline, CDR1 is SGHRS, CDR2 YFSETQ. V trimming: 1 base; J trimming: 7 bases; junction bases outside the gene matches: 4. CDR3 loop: CASSLQDRENEQFF. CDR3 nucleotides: TGCGCCAGCAGCTTGCAGGACAGGGAAAATGAGCAGTTCTTC.

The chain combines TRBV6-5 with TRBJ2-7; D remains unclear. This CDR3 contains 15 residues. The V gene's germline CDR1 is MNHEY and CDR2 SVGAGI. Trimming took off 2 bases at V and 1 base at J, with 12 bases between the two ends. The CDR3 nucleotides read TGTGCCAGCAGTTACAAGGATGCGTATTCCTACGAGCAGTACTTC. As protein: CASSYKDAYSYEQYF.

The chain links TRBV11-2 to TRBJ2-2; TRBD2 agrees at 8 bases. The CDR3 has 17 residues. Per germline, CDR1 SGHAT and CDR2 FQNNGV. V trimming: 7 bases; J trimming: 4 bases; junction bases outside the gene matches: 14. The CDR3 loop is CASNALGRGGLTGELFF. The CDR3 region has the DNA TGTGCCAGCAACGCTCTCGGCCGCGGGGGGCTCACCGGGGAGCTGTTTTTT.

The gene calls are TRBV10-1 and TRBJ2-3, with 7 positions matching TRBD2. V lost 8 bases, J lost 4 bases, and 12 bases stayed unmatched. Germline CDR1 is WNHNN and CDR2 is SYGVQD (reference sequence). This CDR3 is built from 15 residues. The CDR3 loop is CASGVSREPPDTQYF. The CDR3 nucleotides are TGCGCCAGCGGCGTTTCGCGGGAGCCACCAGATACGCAGTATTTT.

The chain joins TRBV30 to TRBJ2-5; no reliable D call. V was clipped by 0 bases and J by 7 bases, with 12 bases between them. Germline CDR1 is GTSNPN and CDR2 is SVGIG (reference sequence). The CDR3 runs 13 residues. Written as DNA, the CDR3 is TGTGCCTGGAGTGTGGCCGAAGAGGTGACCCAGTACTTC. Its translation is CAWSVAEEVTQYF.

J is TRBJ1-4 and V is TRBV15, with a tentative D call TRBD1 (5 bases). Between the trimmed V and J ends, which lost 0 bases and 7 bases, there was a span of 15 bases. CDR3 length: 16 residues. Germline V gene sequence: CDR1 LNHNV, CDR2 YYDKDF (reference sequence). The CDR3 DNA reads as TGTGCCACCAGCAGAGAATATGGCGGCAGGGTTGAAAAACTGTTTTTT. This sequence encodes CATSREYGGRVEKLFF.

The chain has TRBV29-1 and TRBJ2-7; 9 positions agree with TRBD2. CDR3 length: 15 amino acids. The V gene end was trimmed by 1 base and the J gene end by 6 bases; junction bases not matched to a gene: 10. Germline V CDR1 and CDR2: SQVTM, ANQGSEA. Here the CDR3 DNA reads TGCAGCGTTGAAGGGGGTAGCGGGAGAGCCTCCGAGCAGTACTTC. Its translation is CSVEGGSGRASEQYF.

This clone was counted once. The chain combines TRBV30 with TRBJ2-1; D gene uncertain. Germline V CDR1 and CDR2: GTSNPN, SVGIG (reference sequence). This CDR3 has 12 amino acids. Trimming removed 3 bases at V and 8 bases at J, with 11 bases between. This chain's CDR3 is CAWSRGGDEQFF. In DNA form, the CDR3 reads TGTGCCTGGAGCCGAGGTGGGGATGAGCAGTTCTTC.

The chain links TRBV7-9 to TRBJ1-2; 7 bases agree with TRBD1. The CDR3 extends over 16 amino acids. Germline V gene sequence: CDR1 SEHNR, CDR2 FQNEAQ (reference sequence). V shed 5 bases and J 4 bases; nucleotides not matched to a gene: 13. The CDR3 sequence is CASSLKRQGGGYGYTF. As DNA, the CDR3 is TGTGCCAGCAGCCTAAAACGACAGGGCGGCGGCTATGGCTACACCTTC.

The CDR3 DNA is TGTGCCAGCAGCTCGCCCACTAGCCCCGGGGAGCTGTTTTTT. Its translation is CASSSPTSPGELFF. V usage is TRBV5-4 and J usage is TRBJ2-2; TRBD2 might be the D (6 bases). V shed 3 bases and J shed 6 bases, with 12 bases lying between them. The CDR3 consists of 14 residues. Germline CDR1 reads SGHNT; CDR2 reads YYREEE (reference sequence).

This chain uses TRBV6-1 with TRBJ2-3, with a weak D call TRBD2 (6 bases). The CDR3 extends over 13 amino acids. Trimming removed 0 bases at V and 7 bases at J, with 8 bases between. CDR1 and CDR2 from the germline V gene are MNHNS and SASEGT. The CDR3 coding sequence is TGTGCCAGCAGTGAAGCGGCGGGAAATACGCAGTATTTT. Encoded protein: CASSEAAGNTQYF.

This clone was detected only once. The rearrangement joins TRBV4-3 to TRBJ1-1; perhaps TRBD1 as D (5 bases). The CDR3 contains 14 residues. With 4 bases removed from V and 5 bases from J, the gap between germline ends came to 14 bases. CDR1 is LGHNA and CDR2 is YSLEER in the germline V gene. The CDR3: CASSRGSRETEAFF. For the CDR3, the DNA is TGCGCCAGCAGCCGCGGAAGCAGGGAGACTGAAGCTTTCTTT.

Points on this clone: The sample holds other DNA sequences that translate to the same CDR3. In DNA, the CDR3 is TGTGCCAGCAGCGGGCGGAGGGATAGGGAAAAACTGTTTTTT. Translated, it gives CASSGRRDREKLFF. The chain has TRBV7-8 and TRBJ1-4; no definite D call. Germline values: CDR1 SGHVS, CDR2 FQNEAQ. The CDR3 loop spans 14 amino acids. V lost 5 bases and J lost 8, with 15 bases in between.

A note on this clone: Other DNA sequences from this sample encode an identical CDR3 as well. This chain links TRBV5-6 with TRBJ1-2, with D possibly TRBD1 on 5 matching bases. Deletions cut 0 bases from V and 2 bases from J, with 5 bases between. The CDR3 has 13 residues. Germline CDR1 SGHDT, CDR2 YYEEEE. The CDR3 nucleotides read TGTGCCAGCAGCTTGGGGGGGAACTATGGCTACACCTTC. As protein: CASSLGGNYGYTF.

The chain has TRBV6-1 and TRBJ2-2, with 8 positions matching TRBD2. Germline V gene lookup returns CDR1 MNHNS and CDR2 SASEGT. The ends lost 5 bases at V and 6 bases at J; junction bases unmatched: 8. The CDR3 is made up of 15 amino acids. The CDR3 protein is CASSILAESSGELFF. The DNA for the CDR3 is TGTGCCAGCAGTATACTAGCGGAGTCGTCCGGGGAGCTGTTTTTT.

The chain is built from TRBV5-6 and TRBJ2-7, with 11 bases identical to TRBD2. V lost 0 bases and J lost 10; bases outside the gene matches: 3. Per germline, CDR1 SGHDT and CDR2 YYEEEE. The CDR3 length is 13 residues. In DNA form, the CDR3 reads TGTGCCAGCAGCTTGGATACTAGCGGGAGCCAGTACTTC. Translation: CASSLDTSGSQYF.

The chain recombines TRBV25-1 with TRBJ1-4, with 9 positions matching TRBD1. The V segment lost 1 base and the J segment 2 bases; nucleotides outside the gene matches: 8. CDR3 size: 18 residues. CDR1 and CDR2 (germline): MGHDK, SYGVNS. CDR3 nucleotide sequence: TGTGCCAGCAGTGAATCATTACCCGGGACAGGGACTAATGAAAAACTGTTTTTT. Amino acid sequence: CASSESLPGTGTNEKLFF. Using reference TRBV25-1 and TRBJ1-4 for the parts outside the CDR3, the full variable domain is EADIYQTPRYLVIGTGKKITLECSQTMGHDKMYWYQQDPGMELHLIHYSYGVNSTEKGDLSSESTVSRIRTEHFPLTLESARPSHTSQYLCASSESLPGTGTNEKLFFGSGTQLSVL.

CDR3 nucleotide sequence: TGCGCCAGCAGCCCCCCCGGCGGGAGCTACGAGCAGTACTTC. As protein: CASSPPGGSYEQYF. The chain is built from TRBV5-1 and TRBJ2-7, with 7 bases aligning to TRBD2. The CDR3 contains 14 residues. The ends lost 4 bases at V and 3 bases at J; junction bases unmatched: 7. Germline assignment: CDR1 SGHRS and CDR2 YFSETQ.

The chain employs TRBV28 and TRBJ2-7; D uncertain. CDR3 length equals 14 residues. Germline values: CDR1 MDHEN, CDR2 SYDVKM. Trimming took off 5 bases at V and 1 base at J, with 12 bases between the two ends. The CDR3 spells CASSGRLLSYEQYF. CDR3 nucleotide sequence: TGTGCCAGCAGTGGACGCCTACTATCCTACGAGCAGTACTTC.